The 5 T cell receptor beta chains below were found in one sample sequenced in a study of OX40 agonist ivuxolimab in advanced cancers. Method: immunoSEQ multiplex PCR; TCRdb's copy keeps in-frame clones and lacks some. The sample contains nearly 35,000 clones, about 90% of which appear only once. Sequenced material: CD4+ or CD8+ T cells sorted from blood, taken in a trial of the OX40 agonist ivuxolimab. The source is an adult with an advanced solid tumor such as melanoma, head and neck, liver or kidney cancer.

The J gene is TRBJ1-2, the V gene TRBV19, with unresolved D. CDR1 is LNHDA and CDR2 is SQIVND in the germline V gene (reference sequence). The CDR3 contains 15 residues. Trimming removed 0 bases from V and 4 bases from J, with 12 bases in between. The CDR3 DNA reads TGTGCCAGTAGTATAGATCTGGAATCCCTCTATGGCTACACCTTC. Protein: CASSIDLESLYGYTF.

The V gene is TRBV14, the J gene TRBJ1-2; D gene uncertain. Germline CDR1 reads SGHDN; CDR2 reads FVKESK. V was trimmed by 6 bases and J by 0 bases, leaving 8 bases between them. The CDR3 sequence is 13 residues long. Here the CDR3 DNA reads TGTGCCAGCAGACCCGGGGCTAACTATGGCTACACCTTC. Residues: CASRPGANYGYTF.

The chain couples TRBV28 to TRBJ2-7; 13 nucleotides agree with TRBD2. Germline trimming cut 6 bases from V and 3 bases from J; bases unmatched to any gene: 5. The CDR3 loop spans 15 amino acids. In germline, CDR1 is MDHEN, CDR2 SYDVKM. The CDR3 loop is CASSLTSGGSYEQYF. The DNA for the CDR3 is TGTGCCAGCAGCTTGACTAGCGGGGGGAGCTACGAGCAGTACTTC.

This chain uses TRBV27 with TRBJ2-5; maybe TRBD2 (5 bases). V was cut by 3 bases and J by 3 bases, with 11 bases left in between. CDR1 is MNHEY, CDR2 SMNVEV, per germline (reference sequence). The CDR3 length is 14 residues. The CDR3 DNA reads TGTGCCAGCAGTTTCGGGGAGTCCGAAGAGACCCAGTACTTC. Translation gives CASSFGESEETQYF.

This chain connects TRBV11-2 to TRBJ2-1; 11 bases align to TRBD2. CDR1 is SGHAT, CDR2 FQNNGV, per germline. This CDR3 region has 15 residues. V dropped 3 bases and J dropped 8; count of bases not matched to a gene: 6. The CDR3 here is CASSFFTSGRDEQFF. DNA of the CDR3: TGTGCCAGCAGCTTCTTCACTAGCGGGAGAGATGAGCAGTTCTTC.